This T cell receptor (beta chain) originates from a study of blood T cell repertoires in COVID-19. Across the whole study: Some COVID-19 samples were acute and others convalescent; all came from the United States, Italy and Spain. T cells, B-cell-depleted T cells, or PBMCs supplied cDNA or gDNA.

The CDR3 extends over 14 amino acids. Germline V gene sequence: CDR1 ENHRY, CDR2 SYGVKD. V lost 4 bases to trimming and J lost 0 bases, with 8 bases between them. The authors' processing: From reference gene primer amplification, estimates of nucleated cell counts were derived. The protocol was immunoSEQ multiplex PCR, while the TCRdb copy is restricted to in-frame clones and leaves out a portion. D and trimming come from the DNA, and the V and J calls and clone size come from that table. This table holds around 300,000 clones, around 87% found once. This chain links TRBV10-3 with TRBJ2-3; a possible D gene is TRBD2 (5 bases). The receptor comes from a man aged 50-59 years with active or convalescent COVID-19. The sample consisted of peripheral blood. The CDR3 DNA reads TGTGCCATCAGTGCGGAGGACAGCACAGATACGCAGTATTTT. Its protein is CAISAEDSTDTQYF.